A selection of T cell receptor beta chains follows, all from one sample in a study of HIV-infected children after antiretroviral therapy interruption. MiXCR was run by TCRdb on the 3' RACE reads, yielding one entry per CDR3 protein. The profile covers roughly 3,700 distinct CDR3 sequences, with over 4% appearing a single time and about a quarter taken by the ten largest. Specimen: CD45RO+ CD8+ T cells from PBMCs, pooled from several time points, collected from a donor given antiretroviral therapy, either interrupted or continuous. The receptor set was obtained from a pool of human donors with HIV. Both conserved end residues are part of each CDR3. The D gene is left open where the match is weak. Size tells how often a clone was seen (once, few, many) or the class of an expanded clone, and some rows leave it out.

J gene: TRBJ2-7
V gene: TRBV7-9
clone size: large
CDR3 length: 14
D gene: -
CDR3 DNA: TGTGCCAGCAGCTTAGGGGGACTGGGTTTCGAGCAGTACTTC
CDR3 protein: CASSLGGLGFEQYF

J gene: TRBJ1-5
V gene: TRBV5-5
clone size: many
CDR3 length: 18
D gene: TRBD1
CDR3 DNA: TGTGCCAGCAGCTTGGGTGCTATCGCGACAGGGGCCCTTCAGCCCCAGCATTTT
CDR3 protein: CASSLGAIATGALQPQHF

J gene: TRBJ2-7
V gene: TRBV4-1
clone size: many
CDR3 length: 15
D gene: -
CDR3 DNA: TGCGCCAGCAGCCAAGGGCCGCTAAGCTCCTACGAGCAGTACTTC
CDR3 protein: CASSQGPLSSYEQYF

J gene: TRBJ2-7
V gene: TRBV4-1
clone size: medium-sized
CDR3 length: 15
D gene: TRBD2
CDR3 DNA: TGCGCCAGCAGCCAAGCCCCCGGTGCGGGGGACGAGCAGTACTTC
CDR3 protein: CASSQAPGAGDEQYF

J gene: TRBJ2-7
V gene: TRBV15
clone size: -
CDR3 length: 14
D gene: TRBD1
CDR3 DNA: TGTGCCACCAGCACCGGGGACAGCGCTTACGAGCAGTACTTC
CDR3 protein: CATSTGDSAYEQYF

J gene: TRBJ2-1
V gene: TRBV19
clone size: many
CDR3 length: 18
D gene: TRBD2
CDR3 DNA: TGTGCCAGTAGTATAGCCCCCCTAGCGGGCCGCGCCTACAATGAGCAGTTCTTC
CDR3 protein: CASSIAPLAGRAYNEQFF

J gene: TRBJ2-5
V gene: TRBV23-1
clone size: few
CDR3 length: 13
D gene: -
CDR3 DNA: TGCGCCAGCAGTCACGGGGGTGGGGAGACCCAGTACTTC
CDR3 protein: CASSHGGGETQYF

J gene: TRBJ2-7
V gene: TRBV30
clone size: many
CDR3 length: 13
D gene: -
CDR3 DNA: TGTGCCTGGGACCCGATTGTGGATACGGGACTCTACTTC
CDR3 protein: CAWDPIVDTGLYF

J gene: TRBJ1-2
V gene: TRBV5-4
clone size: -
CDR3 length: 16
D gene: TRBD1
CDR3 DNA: TGTGCCAGCAGCCTGACAGGGGGGGAAGCTAACTATGGCTACACCTTC
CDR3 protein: CASSLTGGEANYGYTF

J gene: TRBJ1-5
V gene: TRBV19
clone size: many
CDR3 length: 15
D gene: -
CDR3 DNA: TGTGCCAGTAGTATAACCACCATGAGCAATCAGCCCCAGCATTTT
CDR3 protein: CASSITTMSNQPQHF